One T cell receptor beta chain is described in this entry. The target antigen is unknown. The data were obtained in a study of cytotoxic CD8 clonotypes in ibrutinib-treated CLL. Study observations and caveats: Public clonotypes showed up rarely, and on treatment they shrank or held steady. Upon ibrutinib response clonality rose, and upon progression it fell back toward baseline.

CDR3 length equals 14 residues. In germline, CDR1 is SEHNR, CDR2 FQNEAQ (reference sequence). The germline V and J ends were trimmed by 2 bases and 9 bases, with 16 bases remaining between them. The table came from immunoSEQ multiplex PCR; TCRdb's copy has only in-frame clones and leaves some out. The table includes about 270,000 clones, approximately 76% detected once. The source was PBMCs, collected at disease progression, from a patient treated with ibrutinib. This sequence joins TRBV7-9 and TRBJ1-1; D not certain. The clonotype comes from a human donor with chronic lymphocytic leukemia. The CDR3: CASSLRSIDVKAFF. The CDR3 nucleotides read TGTGCCAGCAGCTTAAGGAGTATCGACGTTAAAGCTTTCTTT. Full variable domain (missing parts from reference TRBV7-9 and TRBJ1-1): DTGVSQNPRHKITKRGQNVTFRCDPISEHNRLYWYRQTLGQGPEFLTYFQNEAQLEKSRLLSDRFSAERPKGSFSTLEIQRTEQGDSAMYLCASSLRSIDVKAFFGQGTRLTVV.